Sequencing of this T cell receptor (beta chain) was carried out in a study of T cells in Graves' hyperthyroidism and ophthalmopathy. The study, taken as a whole, reports: Ophthalmopathy was separated from stable hyperthyroidism by a 13 V-J model.

This CDR3 contains 15 residues. Per the germline V gene, CDR1 is MDHEN and CDR2 is SYDVKM. The ends were cut back, 7 bases at V and 4 bases at J, with 17 bases in the middle. This clonotype was found many times. Antigen: not known. The source material, RNA transcripts, was used to amplify TCR beta CDR3 regions. RT-PCR in the first round (using the HTBI primer set) targeted the TCR CDR3. One entry per CDR3 protein results from TCRdb running MiXCR on the multiplex PCR reads. Among 150,000 or so distinct CDR3 sequences listed, 22% were seen once. Any symptoms of ophthalmopathy came after the first hyperthyroidism diagnosis, from which the blood sample dates.

The chain joins TRBV28 to TRBJ2-1, with D tentatively TRBD1 or TRBD2 (6 bases each). Sequenced input: blood. This clonotype was sampled from a woman aged 50 to 65 with Graves' hyperthyroidism that later progressed to Graves' ophthalmopathy. The CDR3 nucleotides are TGTGCCAGCAACCCAGGGGAGGACCTATACAATGAGCAGTTCTTC. It encodes CASNPGEDLYNEQFF.